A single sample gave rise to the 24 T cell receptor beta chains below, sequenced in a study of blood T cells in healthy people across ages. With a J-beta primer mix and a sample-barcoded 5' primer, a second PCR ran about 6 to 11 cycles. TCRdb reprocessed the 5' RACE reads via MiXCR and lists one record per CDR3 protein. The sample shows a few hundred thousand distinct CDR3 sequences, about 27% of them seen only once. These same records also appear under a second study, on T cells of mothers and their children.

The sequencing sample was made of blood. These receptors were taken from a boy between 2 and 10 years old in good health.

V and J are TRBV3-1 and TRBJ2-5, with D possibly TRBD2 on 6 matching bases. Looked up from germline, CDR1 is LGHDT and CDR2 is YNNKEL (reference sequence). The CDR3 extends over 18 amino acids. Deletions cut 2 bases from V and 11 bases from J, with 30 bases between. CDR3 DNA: TGTGCCAGCAGCCAAATCCTATTAACCGCGGGGACCCTTGGGGAGCAGTACTTC. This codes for CASSQILLTAGTLGEQYF.

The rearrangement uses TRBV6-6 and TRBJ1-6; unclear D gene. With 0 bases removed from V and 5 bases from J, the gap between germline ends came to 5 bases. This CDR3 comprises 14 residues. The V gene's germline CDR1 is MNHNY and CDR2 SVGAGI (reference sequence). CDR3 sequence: CASSYSGDNSPLHF. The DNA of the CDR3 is TGTGCCAGCAGTTACTCGGGTGATAATTCACCCCTCCACTTT.

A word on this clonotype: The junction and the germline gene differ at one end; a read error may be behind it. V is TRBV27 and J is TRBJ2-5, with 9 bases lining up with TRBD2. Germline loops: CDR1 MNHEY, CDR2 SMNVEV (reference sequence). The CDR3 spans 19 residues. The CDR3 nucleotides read TGTGCCAGCAGCCCCGGGACTGGCGGGGGGGCCCGCTATAGCGATGAGCAGAACTTC. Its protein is CASSPGTGGGARYSDEQNF.

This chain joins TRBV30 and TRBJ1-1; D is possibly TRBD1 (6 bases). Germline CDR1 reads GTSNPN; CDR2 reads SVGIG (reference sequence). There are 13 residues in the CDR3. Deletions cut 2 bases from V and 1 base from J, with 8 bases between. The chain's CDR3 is CAWSTTGNTEAFF. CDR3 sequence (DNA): TGTGCCTGGAGTACGACAGGGAACACTGAAGCTTTCTTT. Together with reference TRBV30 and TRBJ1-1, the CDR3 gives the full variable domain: SQTIHQWPATLVQPVGSPLSLECTVEGTSNPNLYWYRQAAGRGLQLLFYSVGIGQISSEVPQNLSASRPQDRQFILSSKKLLLSDSGFYLCAWSTTGNTEAFFGQGTRLTVV.

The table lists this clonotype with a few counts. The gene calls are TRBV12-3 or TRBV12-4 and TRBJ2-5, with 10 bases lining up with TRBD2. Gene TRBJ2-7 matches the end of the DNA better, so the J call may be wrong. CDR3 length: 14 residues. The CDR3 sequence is CASSERGGTYEQYF. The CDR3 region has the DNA TGTGCCAGCAGTGAGCGGGGGGGCACCTACGAGCAGTACTTC.

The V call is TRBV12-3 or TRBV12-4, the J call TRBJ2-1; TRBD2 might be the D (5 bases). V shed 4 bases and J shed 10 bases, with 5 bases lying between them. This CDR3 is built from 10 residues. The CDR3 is CASSWREQFF. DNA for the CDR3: TGTGCCAGCAGTTGGAGGGAGCAGTTCTTC.

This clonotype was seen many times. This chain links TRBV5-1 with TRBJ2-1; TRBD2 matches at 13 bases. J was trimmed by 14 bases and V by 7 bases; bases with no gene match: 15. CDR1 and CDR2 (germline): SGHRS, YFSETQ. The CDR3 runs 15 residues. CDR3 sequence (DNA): TGCGCCAGCCAAACCGACCCGGGACTAGCGGGGAGGGAGTTCTTC. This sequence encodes CASQTDPGLAGREFF.

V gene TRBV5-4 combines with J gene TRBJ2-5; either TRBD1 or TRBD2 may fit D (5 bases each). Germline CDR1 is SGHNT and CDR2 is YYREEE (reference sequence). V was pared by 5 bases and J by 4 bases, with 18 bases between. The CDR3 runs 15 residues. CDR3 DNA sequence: TGTGCCAGCAGTCTGGGGGAGATGATTGGAGAGACCCAGTACTTC. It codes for CASSLGEMIGETQYF.

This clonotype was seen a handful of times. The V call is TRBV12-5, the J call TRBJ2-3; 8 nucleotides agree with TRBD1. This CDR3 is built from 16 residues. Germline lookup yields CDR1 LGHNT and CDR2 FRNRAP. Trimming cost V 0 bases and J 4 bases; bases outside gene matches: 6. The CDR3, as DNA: TGTGCTAGTGGTTTGGTAGCAGGGGGCCTATCAGATACGCAGTATTTT. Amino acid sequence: CASGLVAGGLSDTQYF.

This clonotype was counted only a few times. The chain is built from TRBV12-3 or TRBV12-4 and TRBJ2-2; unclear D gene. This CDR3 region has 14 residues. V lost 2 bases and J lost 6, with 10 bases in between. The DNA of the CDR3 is TGTGCCAGCAGTTTAAGGGTTGACCCCGGGGAGCTGTTTTTT. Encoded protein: CASSLRVDPGELFF.

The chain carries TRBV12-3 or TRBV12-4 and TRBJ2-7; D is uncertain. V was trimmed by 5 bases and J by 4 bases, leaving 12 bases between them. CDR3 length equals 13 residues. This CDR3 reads CASSPLLGYEQYF. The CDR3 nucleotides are TGTGCCAGCAGTCCTCTCCTAGGGTACGAGCAGTACTTC.

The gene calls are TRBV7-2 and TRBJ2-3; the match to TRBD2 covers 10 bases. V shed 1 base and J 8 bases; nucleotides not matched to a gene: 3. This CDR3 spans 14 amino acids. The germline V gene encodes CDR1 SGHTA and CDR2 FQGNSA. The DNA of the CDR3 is TGTGCCAGCAGCTTAGGGACTAGCGGCCGTACGCAGTATTTT. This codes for CASSLGTSGRTQYF.

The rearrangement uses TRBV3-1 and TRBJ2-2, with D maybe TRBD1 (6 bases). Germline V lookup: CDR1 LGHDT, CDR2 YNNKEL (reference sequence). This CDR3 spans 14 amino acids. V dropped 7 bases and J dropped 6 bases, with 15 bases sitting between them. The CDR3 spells CASNRTVEAGELFF. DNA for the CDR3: TGTGCCAGCAACCGGACAGTTGAAGCCGGGGAGCTGTTTTTT.

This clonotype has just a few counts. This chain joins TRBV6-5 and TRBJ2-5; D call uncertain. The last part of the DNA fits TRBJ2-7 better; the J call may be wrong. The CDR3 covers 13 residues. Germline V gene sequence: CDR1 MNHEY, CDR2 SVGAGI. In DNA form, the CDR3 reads TGTGCCAGCAACCCTATTGGGTCCTACGAGCAGTACTTC. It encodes CASNPIGSYEQYF.

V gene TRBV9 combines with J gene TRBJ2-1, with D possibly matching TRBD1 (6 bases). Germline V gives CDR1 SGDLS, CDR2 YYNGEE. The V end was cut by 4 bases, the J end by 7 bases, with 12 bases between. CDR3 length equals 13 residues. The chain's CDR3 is CASSTIRGNEQFF. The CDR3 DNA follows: TGTGCCAGCAGCACAATTAGGGGGAATGAGCAGTTCTTC.

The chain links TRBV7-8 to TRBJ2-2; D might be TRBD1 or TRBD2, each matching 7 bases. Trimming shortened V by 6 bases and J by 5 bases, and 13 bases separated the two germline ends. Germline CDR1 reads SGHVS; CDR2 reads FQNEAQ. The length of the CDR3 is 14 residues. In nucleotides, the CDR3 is TGTGCCAGCAGATCAGGGGGGGTAACCGGGGAGCTGTTTTTT. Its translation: CASRSGGVTGELFF.

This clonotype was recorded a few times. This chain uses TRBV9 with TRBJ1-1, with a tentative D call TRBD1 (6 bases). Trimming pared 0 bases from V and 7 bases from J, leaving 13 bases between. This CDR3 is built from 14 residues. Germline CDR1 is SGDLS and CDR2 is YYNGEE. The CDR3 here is CASSVEGGQIEAFF. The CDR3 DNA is TGTGCCAGCAGCGTAGAAGGGGGACAAATTGAAGCTTTCTTT. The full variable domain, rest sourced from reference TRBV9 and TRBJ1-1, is DSGVTQTPKHLITATGQRVTLRCSPRSGDLSVYWYQQSLDQGLQFLIQYYNGEERAKGNILERFSAQQFPDLHSELNLSSLELGDSALYFCASSVEGGQIEAFFGQGTRLTVV.

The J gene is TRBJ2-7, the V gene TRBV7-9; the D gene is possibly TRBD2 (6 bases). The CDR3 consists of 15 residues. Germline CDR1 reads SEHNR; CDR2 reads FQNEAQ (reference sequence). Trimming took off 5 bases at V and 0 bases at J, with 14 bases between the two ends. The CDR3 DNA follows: TGTGCCAGCAGCGGACAAGGGACTGACTCCTACGAGCAGTACTTC. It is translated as CASSGQGTDSYEQYF.

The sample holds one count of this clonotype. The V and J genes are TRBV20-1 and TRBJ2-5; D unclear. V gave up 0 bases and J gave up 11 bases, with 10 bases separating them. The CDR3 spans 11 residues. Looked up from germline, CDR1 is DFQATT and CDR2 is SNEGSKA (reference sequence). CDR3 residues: CSARDLGEQYF. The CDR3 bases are TGCAGTGCTAGAGATCTTGGAGAGCAGTACTTC.

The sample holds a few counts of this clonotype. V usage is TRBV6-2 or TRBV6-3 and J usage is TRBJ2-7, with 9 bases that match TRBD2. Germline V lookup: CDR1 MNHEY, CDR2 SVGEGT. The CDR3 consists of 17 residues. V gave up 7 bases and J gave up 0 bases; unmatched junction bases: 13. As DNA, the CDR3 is TGTGCCAGCATCAGAGCGGGAGGCGCCTTAAGCTCCTACGAGCAGTACTTC. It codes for CASIRAGGALSSYEQYF.

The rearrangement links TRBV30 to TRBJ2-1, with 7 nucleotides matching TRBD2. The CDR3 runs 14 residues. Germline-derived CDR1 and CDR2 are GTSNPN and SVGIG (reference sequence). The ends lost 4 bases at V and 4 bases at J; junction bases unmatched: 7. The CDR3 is CAWTWDYKYNEQFF. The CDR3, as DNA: TGTGCCTGGACCTGGGACTACAAATACAATGAGCAGTTCTTC.

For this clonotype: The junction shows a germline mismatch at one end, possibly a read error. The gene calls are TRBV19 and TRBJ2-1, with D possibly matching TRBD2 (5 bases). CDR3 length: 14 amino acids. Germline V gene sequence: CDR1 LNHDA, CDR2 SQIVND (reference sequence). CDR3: CASSISSSYNEQLF. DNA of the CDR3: TGTGCCAGTAGTATATCTAGCTCCTACAATGAGCAGCTCTTC.

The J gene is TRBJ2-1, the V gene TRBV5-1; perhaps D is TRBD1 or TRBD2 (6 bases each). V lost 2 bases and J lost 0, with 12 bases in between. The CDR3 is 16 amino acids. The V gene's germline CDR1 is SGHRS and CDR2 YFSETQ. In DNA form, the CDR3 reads TGCGCCAGCAGCTTATCCGGGGGCCTCTCCTACAATGAGCAGTTCTTC. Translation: CASSLSGGLSYNEQFF.

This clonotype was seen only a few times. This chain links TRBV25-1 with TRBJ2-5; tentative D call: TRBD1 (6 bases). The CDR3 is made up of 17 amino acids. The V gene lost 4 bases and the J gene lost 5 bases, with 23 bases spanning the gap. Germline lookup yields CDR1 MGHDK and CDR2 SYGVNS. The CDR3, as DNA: TGTGCCAGCAGTGGGACGGCTGGGCAGGGGTCGGGGGAGACCCAGTACTTC. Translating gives CASSGTAGQGSGETQYF.